Given below is one T cell receptor beta chain in context. What it binds is not known. Donors in the study were healthy people who gave bone marrow. PCR amplification relied on 60 Vbeta primers (plus 13 Jbeta primers). This table comes from immunoSEQ multiplex PCR, and its TCRdb copy is limited to in-frame clones, with some not included. The sample shows more than 95,000 clones, about 15% of them seen only once. The data belong to a study of cytomegalovirus exposure and HLA in healthy donors. Notes on the study in general: A later analysis found common viral pathogens apparently linked to several of the most significant clusters. The investigators catalogued 150 or so TCR beta chains as cytomegalovirus-associated.

The sample consisted of PBMCs. The TCR originated in a female donor in good health and CMV-seropositive.

The CDR3 region is CASSALEQGNSGNTIYF. Written as DNA, the CDR3 is TGTGCCAGCAGCGCCTTAGAACAGGGGAACTCTGGAAACACCATATATTTT. The chain joins TRBV9 to TRBJ1-3; TRBD1 matches at 7 bases. Germline V CDR1 and CDR2: SGDLS, YYNGEE. The CDR3 spans 17 residues. V lost 3 bases, J lost 0 bases, and 9 bases stayed unmatched.